This is a list of T cell receptor beta chains from one sample in a study of CD8+ T cells in alopecia areata. Some clones are missing from TCRdb's copy, which holds only in-frame ones; the method was immunoSEQ multiplex PCR. The sample has 220,000 or so clones; around 62% are singletons. Specimen: CD4+ T cells sorted from blood, collected at week 0. The source of these receptors is a human donor with alopecia areata. CDR3s include the opening cysteine and the closing phenylalanine or tryptophan. Fields, in order: CDR3 protein, CDR3 DNA, clone size, J gene, V gene, D gene. The D gene is left open where the match is weak. Clone size is given for some rows only: seen once, a few or many times, or a class if the clone is expanded.

CATGGQASGANVLTF | TGTGCCACCGGGGGACAGGCCTCTGGGGCCAACGTCCTGACTTTC | NA | TRBJ2-6 | TRBV9 | TRBD1
CASSKDRDRMRTQYF | TGTGCCAGCAGTAAGGACAGGGACCGAATGCGGACCCAGTACTTC | NA | TRBJ2-5 | TRBV6-5 | TRBD1
CASRQRVEETQYF | TGTGCCAGCAGGCAGCGGGTAGAAGAGACCCAGTACTTC | few | TRBJ2-5 | TRBV7-2 | NA
CASSIPVRTGGYEQYF | TGTGCCAGCAGCATACCTGTTAGGACAGGGGGCTACGAGCAGTACTTC | few | TRBJ2-7 | TRBV11-2 | TRBD1
CASSGQGPNEKLFF | TGTGCCAGCAGTGGACAGGGGCCTAATGAAAAACTGTTTTTT | NA | TRBJ1-4 | TRBV6-1 | TRBD1
CASSPLRSSYNEQFF | TGTGCCAGCAGCCCGCTGAGAAGCTCCTACAATGAGCAGTTCTTC | few | TRBJ2-1 | TRBV7-9 | NA
CASSQLGHSNYGYTF | TGCGCCAGCAGCCAACTGGGACACTCTAACTATGGCTACACCTTC | NA | TRBJ1-2 | TRBV4-1 | NA
CASTYRGNNSPLHF | TGTGCCAGCACATACAGGGGGAATAATTCACCCCTCCACTTT | NA | TRBJ1-6 | TRBV25-1 | TRBD1
CASSQVGIGADTQYF | TGCGCCAGCAGCCAAGTTGGAATCGGCGCAGATACGCAGTATTTT | NA | TRBJ2-3 | TRBV4-1 | NA
CASSPPTGRETQYF | TGTGCCAGCAGTCCCCCGACAGGACGGGAGACCCAGTACTTC | few | TRBJ2-5 | TRBV28 | NA
CASRGAGYTF | TGCGCCTCCCGGGGTGCCGGCTACACCTTC | NA | TRBJ1-2 | TRBV10-2 | NA
CASSLGSGGQETQYF | TGTGCCAGCAGCTTAGGGTCCGGAGGGCAAGAGACCCAGTACTTC | NA | TRBJ2-5 | TRBV7-9 | NA
CASSQGFGSGNTIYF | TGTGCCAGCAGCCAAGGATTTGGCTCTGGAAACACCATATATTTT | few | TRBJ1-3 | TRBV14 | NA
CAWGEYSGYTF | TGTGCCTGGGGGGAGTACTCTGGCTACACCTTC | NA | TRBJ1-2 | TRBV30 | NA
CASSQDYGAGYTF | TGTGCCAGCAGCCAAGATTATGGGGCTGGCTACACCTTC | NA | TRBJ1-2 | TRBV14 | NA
CASSPWGTHYGYTF | TGTGCCAGCAGCCCCTGGGGGACCCACTATGGCTACACCTTC | few | TRBJ1-2 | TRBV7-6 | NA
CATSRGGSNTEAFF | TGTGCCACCAGCAGAGGAGGGAGTAACACTGAAGCTTTCTTT | NA | TRBJ1-1 | TRBV15 | NA
CRRTYGYGYTF | TGCAGAAGGACCTATGGGTATGGCTACACCTTC | NA | TRBJ1-2 | TRBV20-1 | NA
CASSNTDRNYGYTF | TGTGCCAGCAGCAATACGGACAGGAACTATGGCTACACCTTC | NA | TRBJ1-2 | TRBV5-6 | TRBD1
CAWSVPDLRLAEAFF | TGTGCCTGGAGTGTACCGGACCTACGACTCGCTGAAGCTTTCTTT | NA | TRBJ1-1 | TRBV30 | NA
CASSPTGFRRDEQFF | TGCGCCAGCAGCCCTACGGGATTCCGCAGGGATGAGCAGTTCTTC | NA | TRBJ2-1 | TRBV4-1 | NA
CSVEGIADTQYF | TGCAGCGTCGAGGGGATCGCAGATACGCAGTATTTT | NA | TRBJ2-3 | TRBV29-1 | NA
CASRTSGKETQYF | TGTGCCAGCAGGACTAGCGGAAAAGAGACCCAGTACTTC | NA | TRBJ2-5 | TRBV6-1 | TRBD2
CASRQGRVYEQYF | TGTGCCAGCAGACAGGGAAGGGTCTACGAGCAGTACTTC | NA | TRBJ2-7 | TRBV6-6 | NA
CAWSVGGTHGYTF | TGTGCCTGGAGTGTTGGCGGCACACATGGCTACACCTTC | NA | TRBJ1-2 | TRBV30 | NA
CASSYLSQKSKEAFF | TGTGCCAGCAGTTACCTCTCTCAGAAATCCAAAGAAGCTTTCTTT | NA | TRBJ1-1 | TRBV6-5 | NA
CATQKGHLSIDEQFF | TGCGCCACACAAAAGGGACATCTGTCAATCGATGAGCAGTTCTTC | NA | TRBJ2-1 | TRBV5-1 | NA
CASSPRSATGELFF | TGTGCCAGCAGCCCCCGGTCGGCCACCGGGGAGCTGTTTTTT | NA | TRBJ2-2 | TRBV9 | NA
CASRTPGQRNEQFF | TGCGCCAGCAGGACTCCGGGACAGCGTAATGAGCAGTTCTTC | NA | TRBJ2-1 | TRBV4-1 | TRBD1
CATSVRTGAEAFF | TGTGCCACCTCGGTAAGGACAGGGGCTGAAGCTTTCTTT | NA | TRBJ1-1 | TRBV27 | TRBD1
CASSEGGGRSYEQYF | TGTGCCAGCAGTGAAGGTGGCGGGAGATCCTACGAGCAGTACTTC | NA | TRBJ2-7 | TRBV6-1 | TRBD2
CASRDRAGAGNEQFF | TGTGCCAGCAGGGATCGGGCGGGAGCGGGGAATGAGCAGTTCTTC | NA | TRBJ2-1 | TRBV2 | TRBD2
CSGGQGDYGYTF | TGCAGCGGTGGACAGGGCGACTATGGCTACACCTTC | NA | TRBJ1-2 | TRBV29-1 | TRBD1
CASRKQGRPSYEQYF | TGTGCCAGCAGAAAACAGGGTAGGCCCTCCTACGAGCAGTACTTC | once | TRBJ2-7 | TRBV25-1 | NA
CSTRESGEQYF | TGCAGCACCAGGGAATCTGGCGAGCAGTACTTC | NA | TRBJ2-7 | TRBV29-1 | NA
CAWNVAGISSTEQYF | TGTGCCTGGAACGTAGCGGGAATATCATCAACCGAGCAGTACTTC | once | TRBJ2-7 | TRBV30 | TRBD2